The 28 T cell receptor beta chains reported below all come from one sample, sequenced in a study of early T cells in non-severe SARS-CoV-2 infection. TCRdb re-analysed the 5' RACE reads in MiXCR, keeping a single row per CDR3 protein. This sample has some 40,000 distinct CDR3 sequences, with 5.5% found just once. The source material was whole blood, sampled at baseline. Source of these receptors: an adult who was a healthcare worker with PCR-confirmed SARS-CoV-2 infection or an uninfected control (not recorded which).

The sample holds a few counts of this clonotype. The CDR3 here is CASSGLAAQETQYF. DNA of the CDR3: TGTGCCAGCAGTGGACTAGCGGCCCAAGAGACCCAGTACTTC. The gene calls are TRBV2 and TRBJ2-5; 9 bases map to TRBD2. From germline, CDR1 is SNHLY and CDR2 FYNNEI. The V gene end was trimmed by 4 bases and the J gene end by 1 base; junction bases not matched to a gene: 1. This CDR3 has 14 amino acids.

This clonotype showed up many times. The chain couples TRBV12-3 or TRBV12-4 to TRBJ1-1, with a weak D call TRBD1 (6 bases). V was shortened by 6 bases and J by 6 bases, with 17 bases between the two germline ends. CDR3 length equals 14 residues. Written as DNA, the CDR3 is TGTGCCAGCAGGAGGACCGGGGGCGTCTCTGAAGCTTTCTTT. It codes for CASRRTGGVSEAFF.

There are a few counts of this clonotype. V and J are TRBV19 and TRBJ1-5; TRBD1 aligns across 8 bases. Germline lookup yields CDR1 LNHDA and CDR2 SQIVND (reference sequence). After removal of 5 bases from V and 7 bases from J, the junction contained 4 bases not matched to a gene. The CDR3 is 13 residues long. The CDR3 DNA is TGTGCCAGTAGTGGGGACAGGAACCAGCCCCAGCATTTT. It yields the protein CASSGDRNQPQHF. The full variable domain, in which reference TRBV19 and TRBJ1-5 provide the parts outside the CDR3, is DGGITQSPKYLFRKEGQNVTLSCEQNLNHDAMYWYRQDPGQGLRLIYYSQIVNDFQKGDIAEGYSVSREKKESFPLTVTSAQKNPTAFYLCASSGDRNQPQHFGDGTRLSIL.

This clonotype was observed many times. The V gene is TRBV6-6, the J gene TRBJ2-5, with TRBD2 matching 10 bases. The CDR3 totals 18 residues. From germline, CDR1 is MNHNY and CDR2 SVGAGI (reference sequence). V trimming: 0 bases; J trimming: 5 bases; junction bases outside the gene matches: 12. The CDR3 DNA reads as TGTGCCAGCAGTTACTCGTCCTCTAGCGGGAGAGATTGGGAGACCCAGTACTTC. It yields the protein CASSYSSSSGRDWETQYF.

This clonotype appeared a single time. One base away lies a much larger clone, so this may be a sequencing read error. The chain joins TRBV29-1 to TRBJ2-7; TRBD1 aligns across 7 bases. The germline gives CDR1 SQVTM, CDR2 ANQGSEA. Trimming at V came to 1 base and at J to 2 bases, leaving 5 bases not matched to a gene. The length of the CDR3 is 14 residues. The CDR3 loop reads CSVEARGWTYEQYF. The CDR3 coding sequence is TGCAGCGTTGAAGCCAGGGGGTGGACCTACGAGCAGTACTTC.

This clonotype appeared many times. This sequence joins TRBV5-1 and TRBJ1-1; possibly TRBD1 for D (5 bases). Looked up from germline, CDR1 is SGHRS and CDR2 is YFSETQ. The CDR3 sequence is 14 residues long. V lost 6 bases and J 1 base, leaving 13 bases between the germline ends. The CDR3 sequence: CASTLTGGNTEAFF. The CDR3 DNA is TGCGCCAGCACCTTAACTGGGGGGAACACTGAAGCTTTCTTT.

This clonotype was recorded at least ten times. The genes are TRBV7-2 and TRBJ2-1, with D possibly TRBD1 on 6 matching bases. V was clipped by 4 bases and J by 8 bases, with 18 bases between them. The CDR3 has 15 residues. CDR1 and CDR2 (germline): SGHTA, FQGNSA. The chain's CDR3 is CASSSRRGNRDEQFF. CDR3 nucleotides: TGTGCCAGCAGCTCGCGAAGGGGGAACAGGGATGAGCAGTTCTTC.

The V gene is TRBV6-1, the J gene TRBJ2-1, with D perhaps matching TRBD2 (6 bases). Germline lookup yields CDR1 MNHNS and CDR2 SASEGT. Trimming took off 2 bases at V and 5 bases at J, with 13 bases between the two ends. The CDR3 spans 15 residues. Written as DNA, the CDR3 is TGTGCCAGCAGTGAAAAAGCGGGCAACCACAATGAGCAGTTCTTC. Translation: CASSEKAGNHNEQFF.

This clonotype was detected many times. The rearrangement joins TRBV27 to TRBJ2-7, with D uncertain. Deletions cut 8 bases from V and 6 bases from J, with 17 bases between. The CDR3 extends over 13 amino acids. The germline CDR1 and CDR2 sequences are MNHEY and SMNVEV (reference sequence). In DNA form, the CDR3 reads TGTGCCAGCCGTCGACTTGACCCCCTCGAGCAGTACTTC. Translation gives CASRRLDPLEQYF.

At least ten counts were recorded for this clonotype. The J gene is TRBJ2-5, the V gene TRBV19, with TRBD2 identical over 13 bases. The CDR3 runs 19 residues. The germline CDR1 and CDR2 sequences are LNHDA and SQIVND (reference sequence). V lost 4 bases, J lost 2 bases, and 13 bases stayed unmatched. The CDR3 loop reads CASSKGLAGEGGWQETQYF. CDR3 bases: TGTGCCAGTAGTAAAGGACTAGCGGGAGAGGGTGGTTGGCAAGAGACCCAGTACTTC.

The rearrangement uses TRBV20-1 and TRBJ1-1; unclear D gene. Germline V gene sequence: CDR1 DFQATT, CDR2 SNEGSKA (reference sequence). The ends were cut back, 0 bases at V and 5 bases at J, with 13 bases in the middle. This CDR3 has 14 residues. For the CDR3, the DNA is TGCAGTGCTAGAGATCCCAGGAGTAATACTGAAGCTTTCTTT. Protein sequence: CSARDPRSNTEAFF.

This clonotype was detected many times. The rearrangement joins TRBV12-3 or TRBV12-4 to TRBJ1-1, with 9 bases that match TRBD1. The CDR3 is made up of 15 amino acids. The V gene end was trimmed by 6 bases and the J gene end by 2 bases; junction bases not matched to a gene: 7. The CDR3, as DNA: TGTGCCAGCAGGGCGGGACAGGGTCTAAACACTGAAGCTTTCTTT. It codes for CASRAGQGLNTEAFF.

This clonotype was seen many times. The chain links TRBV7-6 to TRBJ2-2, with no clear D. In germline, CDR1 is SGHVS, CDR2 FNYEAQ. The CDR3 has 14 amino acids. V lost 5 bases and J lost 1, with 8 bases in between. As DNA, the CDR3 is TGTGCCAGCAGCCCAAGCGAGAACACCGGGGAGCTGTTTTTT. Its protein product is CASSPSENTGELFF.

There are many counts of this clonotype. As DNA, the CDR3 is TGCGCCAGCAGGAAGGACGACTATGGCTACACCTTC. Translation: CASRKDDYGYTF. The chain couples TRBV10-2 to TRBJ1-2, with unresolved D. Germline V gene data show CDR1 as WSHSY and CDR2 as SAAADI. The CDR3 is 12 residues long. The V end was cut by 6 bases, the J end by 3 bases, with 8 bases between.

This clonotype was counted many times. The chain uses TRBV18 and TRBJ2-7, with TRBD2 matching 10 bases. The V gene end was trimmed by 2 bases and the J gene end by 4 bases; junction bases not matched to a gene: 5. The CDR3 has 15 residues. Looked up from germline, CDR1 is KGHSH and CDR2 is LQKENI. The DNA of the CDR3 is TGTGCCAGCTCACCAGGAATAGCGGGGGGATACGAGCAGTACTTC. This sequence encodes CASSPGIAGGYEQYF.

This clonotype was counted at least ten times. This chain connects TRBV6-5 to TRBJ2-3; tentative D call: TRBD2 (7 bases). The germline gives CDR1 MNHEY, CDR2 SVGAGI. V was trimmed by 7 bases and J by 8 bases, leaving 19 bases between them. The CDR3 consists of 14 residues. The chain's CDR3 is CASKAVGGPVTQYF. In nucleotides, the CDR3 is TGTGCCAGCAAAGCGGTGGGGGGGCCGGTTACGCAGTATTTT.

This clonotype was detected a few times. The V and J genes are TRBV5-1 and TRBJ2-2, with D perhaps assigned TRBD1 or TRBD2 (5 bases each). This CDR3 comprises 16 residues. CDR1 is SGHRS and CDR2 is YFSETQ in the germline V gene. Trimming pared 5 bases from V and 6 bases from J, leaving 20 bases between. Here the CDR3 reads CASRSAGAVLAGELFF. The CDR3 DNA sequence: TGCGCCAGCAGGTCAGCCGGGGCCGTACTCGCCGGGGAGCTGTTTTTT.

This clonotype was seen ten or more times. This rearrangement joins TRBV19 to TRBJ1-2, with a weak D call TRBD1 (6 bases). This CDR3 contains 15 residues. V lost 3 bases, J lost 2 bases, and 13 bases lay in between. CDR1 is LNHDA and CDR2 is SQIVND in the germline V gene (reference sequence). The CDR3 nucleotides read TGTGCCAGTAGTATGGTACCGGGGGCCAACTATGGCTACACCTTC. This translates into CASSMVPGANYGYTF.

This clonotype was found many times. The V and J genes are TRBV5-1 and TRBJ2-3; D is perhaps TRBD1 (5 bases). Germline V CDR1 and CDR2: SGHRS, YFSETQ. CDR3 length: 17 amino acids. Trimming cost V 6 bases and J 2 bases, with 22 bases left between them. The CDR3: CASIPDGLGDFTDTQYF. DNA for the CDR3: TGCGCCAGCATCCCTGATGGGCTAGGGGATTTCACAGATACGCAGTATTTT.

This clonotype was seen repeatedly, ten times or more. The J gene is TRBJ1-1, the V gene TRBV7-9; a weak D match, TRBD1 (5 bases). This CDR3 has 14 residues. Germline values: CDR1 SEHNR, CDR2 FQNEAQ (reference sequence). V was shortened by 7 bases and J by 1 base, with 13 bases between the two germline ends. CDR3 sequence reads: CASNSGRWNTEAFF. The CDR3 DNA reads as TGTGCCAGCAACTCGGGACGGTGGAACACTGAAGCTTTCTTT.

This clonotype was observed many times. The CDR3 protein is CASSRDTNYGYTF. Written as DNA, the CDR3 is TGTGCCAGCAGCCGGGACACCAACTATGGCTACACCTTC. The chain couples TRBV27 to TRBJ1-2, with D possibly matching TRBD1 (6 bases). This CDR3 has 13 residues. Trimming cost V 6 bases and J 2 bases, with 10 bases left between them. The germline V gene has CDR1 MNHEY and CDR2 SMNVEV (reference sequence).

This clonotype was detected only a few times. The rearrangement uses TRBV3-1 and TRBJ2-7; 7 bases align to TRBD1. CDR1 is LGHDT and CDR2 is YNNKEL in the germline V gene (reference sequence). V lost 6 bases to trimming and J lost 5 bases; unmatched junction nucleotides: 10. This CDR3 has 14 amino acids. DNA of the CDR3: TGTGCCAGCAGAGGGGGCCCCGGTATTAACGAGCAGTACTTC. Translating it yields CASRGGPGINEQYF.

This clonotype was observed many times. CDR3 nucleotide sequence: TGTGCCAGCAGCCCCCGAGGTAACACTGAAGCTTTCTTT. Translating it yields CASSPRGNTEAFF. The V gene is TRBV7-2, the J gene TRBJ1-1; D not certain. The germline gives CDR1 SGHTA, CDR2 FQGNSA. CDR3 size: 13 residues. Deletions cut 5 bases from V and 2 bases from J, with 9 bases between. The full variable domain, completed using reference TRBV7-2 and TRBJ1-1, is GAGVSQSPSNKVTEKGKDVELRCDPISGHTALYWYRQSLGQGLEFLIYFQGNSAPDKSGLPSDRFSAERTGGSVSTLTIQRTQQEDSAVYLCASSPRGNTEAFFGQGTRLTVV.

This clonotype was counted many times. The CDR3 is CASSTQDSPEAFF. The CDR3 DNA reads as TGTGCCAGCAGTACCCAAGACAGTCCTGAAGCTTTCTTT. The chain couples TRBV6-5 to TRBJ1-1, with D possibly being TRBD1 (5 bases). The CDR3 runs to 13 residues. V was shortened by 5 bases and J by 6 bases, with 13 bases between the two germline ends. Germline V lookup: CDR1 MNHEY, CDR2 SVGAGI.

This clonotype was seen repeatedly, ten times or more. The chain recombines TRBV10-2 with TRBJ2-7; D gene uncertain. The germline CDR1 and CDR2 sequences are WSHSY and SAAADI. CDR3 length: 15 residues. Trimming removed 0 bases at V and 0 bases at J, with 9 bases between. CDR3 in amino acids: CASSESGRTSYEQYF. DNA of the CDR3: TGCGCCAGCAGTGAGTCGGGCAGGACCTCCTACGAGCAGTACTTC.

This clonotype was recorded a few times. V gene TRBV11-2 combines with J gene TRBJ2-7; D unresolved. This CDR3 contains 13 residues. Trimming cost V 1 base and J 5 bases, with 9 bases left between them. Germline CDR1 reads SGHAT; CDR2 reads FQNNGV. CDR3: CASSLVDGHEQYF. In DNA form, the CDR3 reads TGTGCCAGCAGCTTAGTGGACGGACACGAGCAGTACTTC.

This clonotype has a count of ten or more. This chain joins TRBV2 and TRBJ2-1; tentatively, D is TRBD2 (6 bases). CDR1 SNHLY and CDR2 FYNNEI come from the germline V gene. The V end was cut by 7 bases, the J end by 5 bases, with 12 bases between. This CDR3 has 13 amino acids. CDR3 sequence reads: CASMGGLNNEQFF. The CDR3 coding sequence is TGTGCCAGCATGGGAGGACTCAACAATGAGCAGTTCTTC.

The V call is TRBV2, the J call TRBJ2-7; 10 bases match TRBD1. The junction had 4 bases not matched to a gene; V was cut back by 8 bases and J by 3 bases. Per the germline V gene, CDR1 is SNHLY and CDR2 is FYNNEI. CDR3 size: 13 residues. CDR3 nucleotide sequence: TGTGCCAGCGGGGGACAGGGGAACTACGAGCAGTACTTC. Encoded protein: CASGGQGNYEQYF.